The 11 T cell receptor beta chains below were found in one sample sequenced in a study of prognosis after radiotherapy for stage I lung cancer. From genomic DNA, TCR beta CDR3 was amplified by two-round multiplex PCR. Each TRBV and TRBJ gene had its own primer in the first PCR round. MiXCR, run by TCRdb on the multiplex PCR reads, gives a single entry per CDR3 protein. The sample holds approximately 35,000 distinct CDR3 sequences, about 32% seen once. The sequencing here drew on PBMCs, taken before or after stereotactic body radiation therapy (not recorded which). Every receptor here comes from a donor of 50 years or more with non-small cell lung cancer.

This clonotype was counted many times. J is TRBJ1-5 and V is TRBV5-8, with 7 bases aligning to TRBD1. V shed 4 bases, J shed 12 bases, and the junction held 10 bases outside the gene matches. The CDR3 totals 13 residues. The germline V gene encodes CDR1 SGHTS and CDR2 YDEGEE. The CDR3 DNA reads TGTGCCAGCAGCCAGGGACAGCTATTACTCCAGCATTTT. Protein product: CASSQGQLLLQHF.

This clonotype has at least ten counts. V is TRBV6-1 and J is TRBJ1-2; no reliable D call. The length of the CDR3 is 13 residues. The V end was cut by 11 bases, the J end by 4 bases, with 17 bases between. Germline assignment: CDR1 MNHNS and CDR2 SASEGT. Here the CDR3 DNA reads TGTGCCGGGAGTAGACAAAACTCCTATGGCTACACCTTC. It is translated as CAGSRQNSYGYTF.

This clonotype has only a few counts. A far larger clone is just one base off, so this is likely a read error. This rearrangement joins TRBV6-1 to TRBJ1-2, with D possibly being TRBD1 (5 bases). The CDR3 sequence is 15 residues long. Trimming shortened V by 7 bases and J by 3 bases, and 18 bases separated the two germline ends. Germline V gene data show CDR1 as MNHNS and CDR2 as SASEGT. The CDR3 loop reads CASISQGPGDYGYTF. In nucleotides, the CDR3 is TGTGCCAGCATTTCTCAGGGACCCGGAGACTATGGCTACACCTTC.

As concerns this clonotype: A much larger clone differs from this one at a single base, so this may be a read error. CDR3 loop: CASSLEEEKLVF. The CDR3 coding sequence is TGTGCCAGCAGTCTGGAGGAGGAAAAACTGGTTTTT. The chain is built from TRBV5-8 and TRBJ1-4; D not resolved. Germline V CDR1 and CDR2: SGHTS, YDEGEE. The length of the CDR3 is 12 residues.

The CDR3 loop is CASSEARAVADYGYTF. In nucleotides, the CDR3 is TGTGCCAGCAGTGAAGCTAGGGCCGTGGCGGACTATGGCTACACCTTC. This chain joins TRBV6-1 and TRBJ1-2; D uncertain. V was pared by 0 bases and J by 3 bases, with 14 bases between. Germline CDR1 is MNHNS and CDR2 is SASEGT. The CDR3 runs to 16 residues.

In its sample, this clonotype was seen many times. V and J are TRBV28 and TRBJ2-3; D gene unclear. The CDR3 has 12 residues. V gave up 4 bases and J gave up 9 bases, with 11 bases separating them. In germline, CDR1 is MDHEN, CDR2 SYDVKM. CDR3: CASSSGQHTQYF. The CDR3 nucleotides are TGTGCCAGCAGTTCCGGGCAGCACACGCAGTATTTT.

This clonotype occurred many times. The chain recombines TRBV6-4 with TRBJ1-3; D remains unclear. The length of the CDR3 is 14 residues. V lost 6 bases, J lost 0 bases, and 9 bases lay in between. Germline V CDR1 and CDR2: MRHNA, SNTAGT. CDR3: CASRKQSSGNTIYF. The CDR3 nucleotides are TGTGCCAGCAGGAAACAAAGCTCTGGAAACACCATATATTTT.

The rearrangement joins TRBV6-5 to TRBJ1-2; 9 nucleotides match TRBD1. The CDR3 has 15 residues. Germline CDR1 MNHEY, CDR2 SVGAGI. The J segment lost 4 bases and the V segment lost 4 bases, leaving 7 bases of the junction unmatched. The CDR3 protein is CASSLTGTGFYGYTF. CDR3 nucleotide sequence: TGTGCCAGCAGTTTAACCGGGACAGGGTTCTATGGCTACACCTTC.

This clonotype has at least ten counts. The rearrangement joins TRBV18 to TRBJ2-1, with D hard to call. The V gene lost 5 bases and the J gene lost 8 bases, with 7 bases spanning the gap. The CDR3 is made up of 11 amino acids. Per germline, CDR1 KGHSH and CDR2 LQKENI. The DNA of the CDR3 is TGTGCCAGCTCAAAGGGCGATGAGCAGTTCTTC. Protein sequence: CASSKGDEQFF. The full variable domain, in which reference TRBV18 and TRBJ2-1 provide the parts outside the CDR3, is NAGVMQNPRHLVRRRGQEARLRCSPMKGHSHVYWYRQLPEEGLKFMVYLQKENIIDESGMPKERFSAEFPKEGPSILRIQQVVRGDSAAYFCASSKGDEQFFGPGTRLTVL.

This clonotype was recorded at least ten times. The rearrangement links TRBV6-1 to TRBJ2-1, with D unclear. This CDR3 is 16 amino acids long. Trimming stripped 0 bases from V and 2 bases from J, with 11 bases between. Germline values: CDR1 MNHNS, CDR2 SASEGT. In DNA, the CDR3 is TGTGCCAGCAGTGAAGCCGGCACCATTCCCTACAATGAGCAGTTCTTC. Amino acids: CASSEAGTIPYNEQFF.

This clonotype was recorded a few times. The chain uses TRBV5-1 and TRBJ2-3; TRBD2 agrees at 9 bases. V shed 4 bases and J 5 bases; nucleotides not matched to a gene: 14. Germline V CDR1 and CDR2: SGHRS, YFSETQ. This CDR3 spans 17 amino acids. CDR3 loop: CASSIKRAGGPVDTQYF. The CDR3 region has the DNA TGCGCCAGCAGCATAAAAAGAGCGGGGGGCCCTGTAGATACGCAGTATTTT.